These 5 T cell receptor beta chains were sequenced from one sample in a study of radiation and T cells in renal cell carcinoma. The time point here: baseline pretreatment blood. This sample's treatment: 15 Gy SBRT to primary tumor, nephrectomy 4 weeks later. Only in-frame clones appear in the TCRdb table, and some are missing; sequencing was by immunoSEQ multiplex PCR. The repertoire holds 85,000 to 100,000 clones, 75% to 90% seen once, with roughly 8% in the top ten. The sequences come from blood, collected from a patient whose treatment included radiotherapy and nephrectomy. The source is a man aged 45 to 65 with renal cell carcinoma.

This clone showed up just a few times. The chain uses TRBV14 and TRBJ1-2; D ambiguous. Trimming pared 3 bases from V and 4 bases from J, leaving 9 bases between. The germline V gene encodes CDR1 SGHDN and CDR2 FVKESK. This CDR3 has 13 amino acids. CDR3 in amino acids: CASSHGPSYGYTF. The DNA of the CDR3 is TGTGCCAGCAGCCATGGGCCCTCCTATGGCTACACCTTC.

The V and J genes are TRBV6-5 and TRBJ1-1; D is unclear. The germline CDR1 and CDR2 sequences are MNHEY and SVGAGI. The ends were cut back, 8 bases at V and 0 bases at J, with 10 bases in the middle. This CDR3 is built from 13 residues. CDR3 sequence: CASGELLNTEAFF. As DNA, the CDR3 is TGTGCCAGCGGGGAGCTCTTGAACACTGAAGCTTTCTTT.

The chain has TRBV7-8 and TRBJ2-7, with 9 positions matching TRBD1. The junction had 6 bases not matched to a gene; V was cut back by 2 bases and J by 4 bases. The germline CDR1 and CDR2 sequences are SGHVS and FQNEAQ. The length of the CDR3 is 15 residues. CDR3 nucleotide sequence: TGTGCCAGCAGCTTACCCGGACAGGGGAATTACGAGCAGTACTTC. Its translation: CASSLPGQGNYEQYF.

V usage is TRBV5-5 and J usage is TRBJ1-2; D gene ambiguous. This CDR3 region has 13 residues. The germline CDR1 and CDR2 sequences are SGHKS and YYEKEE (reference sequence). V lost 3 bases, J lost 8 bases, and 14 bases lay in between. CDR3 sequence (DNA): TGTGCCAGCAGCTCCTCCGGGCCCATGGGCTACACCTTC. Its translation: CASSSSGPMGYTF.

This clone was counted a few times. This rearrangement joins TRBV5-1 to TRBJ1-1, with 8 bases matching TRBD1. CDR1 and CDR2 (germline): SGHRS, YFSETQ. CDR3 length: 16 amino acids. V was pared by 0 bases and J by 4 bases, with 8 bases of the junction left unmatched. The CDR3 spells CASSLVAGGLSTEAFF. CDR3 DNA: TGCGCCAGCAGCTTGGTAGCAGGGGGCTTAAGCACTGAAGCTTTCTTT.